The source of this T cell receptor (beta chain) is a study of blood T cell repertoires in COVID-19 (dated by TCRdb to between 2020 and 2021). Broadly, across the study: Samples from collaborators originated in the United States, Italy and Spain and spanned both the acute and convalescent phases of COVID-19. The samples were drawn from the first 160 participants of the ongoing ImmuneRACE study and from 1,254 subjects provided by 6 global collaborators. A freely available public database, intended as a resource for researchers studying the immune response to SARS-CoV-2, is where the repertoires were released. Deeply sampled blood TCRbeta repertoires from subjects exposed to, actively infected with, or recovered from COVID-19 were included in the dataset. Where available, HLA class I and class II types were obtained from metadata supplied by the sample provider rather than from assay-based typing. Sample metadata almost always included a de-identified subject ID, COVID-19 status, age in years and sex. The prospective study material was composed of cDNA or gDNA derived from T cells, B-cell-depleted T cells, or PBMCs. Summary of the overall study and its limitations: The amount of clinical and demographic metadata varied by source and participant and was provided uncurated.

One collaborating source in Seattle enrolled patients during active infection and followed them longitudinally through the course of disease. Whole blood was collected in K2EDTA tubes by collaborating institutions according to the institutions' own protocols. For TCRbeta analysis, collaborators shipped samples as frozen whole blood, isolated PBMCs, or DNA extracted from either of those sample types. TCRbeta CDR3 regions were amplified from genomic DNA by means of the immunoSEQ Assay, a bias-controlled multiplex PCR. Processing in the source paper ran as follows. Nucleated cell counts per sample were estimated from amplification of reference gene primers within the assay. Sequence reads were collapsed and filtered to measure the absolute abundance of every unique TCRbeta CDR3 rearrangement. For each sample, productive Simpson clonality was calculated as the square root of Simpson's diversity index across productive rearrangements. This immuneACCESS table, as held by TCRdb, lists in-frame sequences with V and J called but not all clones. Of the missing ones, under half trace to an unresolved V gene in checked studies; the others have no known cause. That table gives V, J and clone size, and the DNA gave D and trimming. The sample table holds 85,000 to 100,000 clones, of which 88% were seen once. The ten largest clones add up to around 2% of the sample.

Per the germline V gene (reference sequence), MNHNY is the CDR1 and SVGAGI is the CDR2. Germline trimming: 7 bases from V, 3 bases from J; junction bases outside gene matches: 3. The CDR3 covers 13 residues, taking in both the cysteine and the phenylalanine. Solely the CDR3 DNA is kept, with 39 bases framed from the first base. Comments on this clone: Its antigen is unknown. No much larger clonotype is one base removed from it; base qualities were not supplied.

The chain uses TRBV6-6 and TRBJ1-5, with 7 bases in between that match TRBD1. Sequenced input: peripheral blood. The receptor was derived from a man in his fifties or sixties with COVID-19, enrolled during active disease. The CDR3 loop reads CASNTGDNQPQHF. The sequenced DNA: TGTGCCAGCAATACAGGGGACAATCAGCCCCAGCATTTT.